Here is one TCR beta chain with its context. The sample is drawn from a study of blood T cell repertoires in COVID-19. In the study's own analysis: Estimates of nucleated cell counts were drawn from the amplification of reference gene primers. Profiling relied on immunoSEQ multiplex PCR, and the TCRdb table lists in-frame clones only, not all of them. The V and J calls and clone size were taken over from that table, and D and trimming were inferred from the DNA. The sample consists of about 130,000 clones, 78% of them appearing once. This TCR was sampled from a woman aged 45 to 65 who had recovered from COVID-19. Sequencing input: PBMCs or T cells enriched from blood (not recorded which).

CDR3 bases: TGCGCCAGCAGCGCGGGACAGGGGAGTCAGCCCCAGCATTTT. It is translated as CASSAGQGSQPQHF. The V call is TRBV5-1, the J call TRBJ1-5, with TRBD1 identical over 10 bases. In germline, CDR1 is SGHRS, CDR2 YFSETQ. The CDR3 is 14 amino acids. V trimming: 4 bases; J trimming: 6 bases; junction bases outside the gene matches: 4.